The entry below describes one T cell receptor beta chain. The data derive from a study of control samples from healthy donors and cancer patients. Repertoires were generated with immunoSEQ multiplex PCR, while TCRdb's copy carries only in-frame clones and drops some. Here the sample spans about 150,000 clones, about nine tenths being singletons. There are 12 residues in the CDR3. The V and J ends lost 6 bases and 1 base respectively, with 6 bases between them. Germline CDR1 and CDR2: SNHLY and FYNNEI. Specimen: blood. The sequence came from a man aged 25 to 40 in good health. The chain employs TRBV2 and TRBJ1-1; the D is unclear. The CDR3 DNA follows: TGTGCCAGCAGCCCAGGGAACACTGAAGCTTTCTTT. Protein: CASSPGNTEAFF.